This T cell receptor beta chain derives from a study of blood T cell repertoires in COVID-19. Study at large: Donors in the United States, Italy and Spain gave samples during acute or convalescent COVID-19. From T cells, B-cell-depleted T cells, or PBMCs came the material, which was cDNA or gDNA.

As originally analysed: For nucleated cells, counts were estimated from reference gene primer amplification. This table comes from immunoSEQ multiplex PCR, and its TCRdb copy is limited to in-frame clones, with some not included. The D gene and trimming were derived from the DNA, and the V and J assignments and clone size from that table. This sample has 190,000 or so clones, with around 87% found just once. Trimming removed 3 bases from V and 4 bases from J; junction bases left unmatched: 11. This CDR3 is 16 amino acids long. CDR1 and CDR2 (germline): ENHRY, SYGVKD. The rearrangement uses TRBV10-3 and TRBJ2-5, with 7 positions matching TRBD2. This receptor was obtained from a woman aged 18-29 years who had recovered from COVID-19. Material for sequencing was peripheral blood. The CDR3 here is CAISEVGGGRPETQYF. The CDR3 DNA reads TGTGCCATCAGTGAAGTGGGCGGGGGTCGGCCAGAGACCCAGTACTTC.